The 13 T cell receptor beta chains below all came from one sample that was sequenced in a study of blood T cell repertoires in COVID-19. Profiling relied on immunoSEQ multiplex PCR, and the TCRdb table lists in-frame clones only, not all of them. The sample lists about 150,000 clones; about 83% were seen once. The source material was peripheral blood. Source of these receptors: a woman aged 80 or over with acute or convalescent COVID-19.

This CDR3 is CAIRPGAYNEQFF. The CDR3 nucleotides are TGTGCCATCAGGCCGGGGGCCTACAATGAGCAGTTCTTC. The chain couples TRBV10-3 to TRBJ2-1; D might be TRBD2 (6 bases). This CDR3 is built from 13 residues. The germline gives CDR1 ENHRY, CDR2 SYGVKD. V lost 6 bases to trimming and J lost 2 bases, with 8 bases between them.

The genes are TRBV6-1 and TRBJ1-2; D is ambiguous. Trimming took 2 bases from V and 1 from J, leaving 5 bases between them. Germline CDR1 MNHNS, CDR2 SASEGT. The CDR3 sequence is 13 residues long. This CDR3 reads CASSEFLNYGYTF. The CDR3 nucleotides are TGTGCCAGCAGTGAATTTCTTAACTATGGCTACACCTTC.

This rearrangement joins TRBV3-1 (or the pseudogene TRBV3-2) to TRBJ2-7, with D unresolved. Looked up from germline, CDR1 is LGHDT and CDR2 is YNNKEL (reference sequence). This CDR3 has 14 residues. Trimming left V 2 bases short and J 2 bases short, with 10 bases between. CDR3 DNA: TGTGCCAGCAGCCAACAACCAGGAACCTACGAGCAGTACTTC. It is translated as CASSQQPGTYEQYF.

The chain joins TRBV6-5 to TRBJ2-7; 12 bases map to TRBD2. CDR3 length: 16 residues. Germline lookup yields CDR1 MNHEY and CDR2 SVGAGI. Trimming removed 4 bases from V and 4 bases from J; junction bases left unmatched: 8. As DNA, the CDR3 is TGTGCCAGCAGTTCCCTAGCGGGAGGGCCCCGGTACGAGCAGTACTTC. Translating gives CASSSLAGGPRYEQYF.

The V and J genes are TRBV23-1 and TRBJ1-1; D might be TRBD1 (5 bases). TRBV23-1 belongs to the ORF category, with a function that is uncertain. The CDR3 extends over 16 amino acids. V lost 7 bases, J lost 2 bases, and 20 bases lay in between. CDR3 in amino acids: CASIHSGGRTNTEAFF. DNA for the CDR3: TGCGCCAGCATTCACTCCGGGGGACGGACAAACACTGAAGCTTTCTTT.

The genes are TRBV12-3 or TRBV12-4 and TRBJ1-1; the D is unclear. The CDR3 is made up of 13 amino acids. V lost 1 base, J lost 4 bases, and 7 bases lay in between. The CDR3 reads CASSLDRSTEAFF. CDR3 DNA sequence: TGTGCCAGCAGTTTAGACAGATCCACTGAAGCTTTCTTT.

The rearrangement uses TRBV11-2 and TRBJ2-2; a possible D gene is TRBD1 (6 bases). Deletions cut 4 bases from V and 2 bases from J, with 14 bases between. The CDR3 length is 16 residues. The germline V gene encodes CDR1 SGHAT and CDR2 FQNNGV. The CDR3 DNA follows: TGTGCCAGCAGCTCCCTCAGGACAGCAAACACCGGGGAGCTGTTTTTT. Its protein product is CASSSLRTANTGELFF.

This clone was counted between two and nine times. This chain's CDR3 is CASSRQGATEAFF. DNA of the CDR3: TGTGCCAGCAGCCGACAGGGGGCTACTGAAGCTTTCTTT. The chain carries TRBV16 and TRBJ1-1, with 10 bases matching TRBD1. V gave up 4 bases and J gave up 5 bases; unmatched junction bases: 1. The CDR3 extends over 13 amino acids. CDR1 is KGHSY, CDR2 FQNENV, per germline.

The V and J genes are TRBV19 and TRBJ1-5; the D gene is possibly TRBD1 (5 bases). Trimming removed 0 bases at V and 9 bases at J, with 15 bases between. CDR1 LNHDA and CDR2 SQIVND come from the germline V gene (reference sequence). The CDR3 spans 15 residues. CDR3 protein: CASSIDQGRARPQHF. DNA for the CDR3: TGTGCCAGTAGTATAGATCAGGGCAGGGCACGGCCCCAGCATTTT.

This clone was counted between two and nine times. The gene calls are TRBV30 and TRBJ1-1; 8 bases agree with TRBD1. The CDR3 has 13 amino acids. Trimming at V came to 7 bases and at J to 1 base, leaving 5 bases not matched to a gene. CDR1 is GTSNPN and CDR2 is SVGIG in the germline V gene (reference sequence). CDR3 protein: CASHRGTNTEAFF. The CDR3 region has the DNA TGTGCCTCCCACAGGGGGACGAACACTGAAGCTTTCTTT.

V usage is TRBV2 and J usage is TRBJ1-3, with no clear D. This CDR3 comprises 12 residues. Looked up from germline, CDR1 is SNHLY and CDR2 is FYNNEI. V lost 3 bases and J lost 4, with 4 bases in between. This CDR3 reads CASSERGNTIYF. DNA for the CDR3: TGTGCCAGCAGTGAGAGGGGAAACACCATATATTTT.

The sample holds many counts of this clone. The chain recombines TRBV28 with TRBJ1-6, with a weak D call TRBD1 (6 bases). Germline V gene data show CDR1 as MDHEN and CDR2 as SYDVKM. The CDR3 totals 14 residues. Trimming removed 6 bases from V and 6 bases from J, with 12 bases in between. This CDR3 is CASRVDRINSPLHF. The CDR3, as DNA: TGTGCCAGCAGAGTAGACAGGATTAATTCACCCCTCCACTTT. The variable domain in full, with the rest retrieved from reference TRBV28 and TRBJ1-6, is DVKVTQSSRYLVKRTGEKVFLECVQDMDHENMFWYRQDPGLGLRLIYFSYDVKMKEKGDIPEGYSVSREKKERFSLILESASTNQTSMYLCASRVDRINSPLHFGNGTRLTVT.

This clone has only one observation. V is TRBV28 and J is TRBJ1-2, with D perhaps TRBD1 (6 bases). The germline gives CDR1 MDHEN, CDR2 SYDVKM. V gave up 6 bases and J gave up 4 bases, with 15 bases separating them. The length of the CDR3 is 14 residues. The CDR3 sequence is CASSINRVRYGYTF. As DNA, the CDR3 is TGTGCCAGCAGCATCAACAGGGTTCGCTATGGCTACACCTTC.